These T cell receptor beta chains were read from a single sample in a study of cytomegalovirus exposure and HLA in healthy donors. Sequenced by immunoSEQ multiplex PCR; TCRdb stores in-frame clones only, minus some. The table has just over 150,000 clones, 80% seen once. Source material: PBMCs. The receptors derive from a male donor in good health and CMV-seropositive. Each CDR3 is given with its conserved first and last residue. A D gene is named only where the DNA matches it firmly. Only some rows state a clone size, as once, few, many or a class for expanded clones.

d_gene	v_gene	abundance	j_gene	CDR3aa	CDR3nt
-	TRBV11-3	-	TRBJ2-1	CASSPILRWDNEQFF	TGTGCCAGCAGCCCGATCCTCAGGTGGGACAATGAGCAGTTCTTC
TRBD1	TRBV7-9	once	TRBJ2-3	CASYPPGQVLDTQYF	TGTGCCAGCTACCCCCCGGGACAGGTGCTGGATACGCAGTATTTT
TRBD1	TRBV30	-	TRBJ1-5	CAWSGDRGLQPQHF	TGTGCCTGGAGTGGTGACAGGGGGCTTCAGCCCCAGCATTTT
-	TRBV4-1	-	TRBJ1-2	CASSQEKQVYGYTF	TGCGCCAGCAGCCAAGAAAAACAGGTTTATGGCTACACCTTC
TRBD1	TRBV19	-	TRBJ2-7	CASTTDRASSYEQYF	TGTGCCAGTACTACCGACAGGGCGAGCTCCTACGAGCAGTACTTC
TRBD1	TRBV6-6	-	TRBJ2-6	CASGQGSSGANVLTF	TGTGCCAGCGGACAGGGATCCTCTGGGGCCAACGTCCTGACTTTC
-	TRBV2	-	TRBJ2-3	CASSPKGVSTDTQYF	TGTGCCAGCAGTCCCAAGGGGGTGAGCACAGATACGCAGTATTTT
TRBD1	TRBV30	-	TRBJ1-6	CAWRVDRGKSPLHF	TGTGCCTGGAGGGTGGACAGGGGAAAGTCACCCCTCCACTTT
TRBD1	TRBV10-3	-	TRBJ2-7	CAISGTGMYEQYF	TGTGCCATCTCCGGGACAGGGATGTACGAGCAGTACTTC
TRBD2	TRBV7-3	-	TRBJ2-2	CASSLTSSGTFRTGELFF	TGTGCCAGCAGCTTAACGTCTAGCGGGACGTTTCGGACCGGTGAGCTGTTTTTT
TRBD1	TRBV18	-	TRBJ2-7	CASSPFSGQGKYEQYF	TGTGCCAGCTCACCATTTTCGGGACAGGGCAAATACGAGCAGTACTTC
TRBD2	TRBV4-3	-	TRBJ2-2	CASSQVLGLAVNTGELFF	TGCGCCAGCAGCCAAGTTTTAGGACTAGCGGTTAACACCGGGGAGCTGTTTTTT
TRBD2	TRBV9	-	TRBJ2-7	CASSVREGYEQYF	TGTGCCAGCAGCGTGCGGGAGGGCTACGAGCAGTACTTC
-	TRBV19	once	TRBJ2-7	CASSPGTSVSEQYF	TGTGCCAGTAGTCCCGGGACATCGGTGTCCGAGCAGTACTTC
-	TRBV7-9	-	TRBJ2-6	CASSSAAVPGANVLTF	TGTGCCAGCAGCTCAGCGGCCGTCCCCGGGGCCAACGTCCTGACTTTC
TRBD1	TRBV29-1	-	TRBJ2-1	CSASGQGIHEQFF	TGCAGCGCCTCCGGACAGGGGATCCATGAGCAGTTCTTC
-	TRBV5-1	-	TRBJ2-3	CASSQVFADRGDTQYF	TGCGCCAGCAGCCAAGTCTTTGCCGACCGGGGAGATACGCAGTATTTT